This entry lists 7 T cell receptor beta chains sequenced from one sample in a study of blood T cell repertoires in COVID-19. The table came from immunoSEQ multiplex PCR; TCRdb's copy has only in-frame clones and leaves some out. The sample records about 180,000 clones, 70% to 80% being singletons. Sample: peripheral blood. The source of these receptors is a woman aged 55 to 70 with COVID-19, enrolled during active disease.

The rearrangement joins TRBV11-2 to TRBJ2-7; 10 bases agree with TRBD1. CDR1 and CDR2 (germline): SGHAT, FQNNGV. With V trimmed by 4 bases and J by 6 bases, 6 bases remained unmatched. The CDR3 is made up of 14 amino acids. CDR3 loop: CASSSQGQGLEQYV. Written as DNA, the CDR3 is TGTGCCAGCAGCTCCCAGGGACAGGGGCTCGAGCAGTACGTC.

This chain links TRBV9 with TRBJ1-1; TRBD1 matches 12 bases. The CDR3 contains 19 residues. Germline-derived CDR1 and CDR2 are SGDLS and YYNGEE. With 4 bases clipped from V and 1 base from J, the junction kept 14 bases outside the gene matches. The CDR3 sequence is CASSTELHGTGGANTEAFF. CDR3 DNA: TGTGCCAGCAGCACTGAACTTCACGGGACAGGGGGCGCGAACACTGAAGCTTTCTTT.

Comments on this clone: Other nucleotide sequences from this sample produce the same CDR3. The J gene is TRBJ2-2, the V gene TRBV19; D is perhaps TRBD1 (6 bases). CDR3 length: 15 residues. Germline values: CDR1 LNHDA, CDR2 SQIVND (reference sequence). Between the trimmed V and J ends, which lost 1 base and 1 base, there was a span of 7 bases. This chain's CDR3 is CASSIGQVNTGELFF. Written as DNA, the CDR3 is TGTGCCAGTAGTATAGGACAGGTGAACACCGGGGAGCTGTTTTTT.

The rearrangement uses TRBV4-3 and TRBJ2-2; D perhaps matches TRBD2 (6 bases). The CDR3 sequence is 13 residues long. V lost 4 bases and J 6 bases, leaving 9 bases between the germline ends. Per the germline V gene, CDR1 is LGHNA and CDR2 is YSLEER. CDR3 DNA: TGCGCCAGCAGCCGGGGGGAGGCCGGGGAGCTGTTTTTT. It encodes CASSRGEAGELFF.

The CDR3 nucleotides are TGTGCCAGCAGCTCGTACGGCGCGGGGGGGCTCTATACGCAGTATTTT. It translates to CASSSYGAGGLYTQYF. V gene TRBV5-4 combines with J gene TRBJ2-3, with 9 bases identical to TRBD2. The V gene's germline CDR1 is SGHNT and CDR2 YYREEE (reference sequence). The CDR3 has 16 amino acids. Unmatched junction bases numbered 12, after V lost 3 bases and J lost 7 bases.

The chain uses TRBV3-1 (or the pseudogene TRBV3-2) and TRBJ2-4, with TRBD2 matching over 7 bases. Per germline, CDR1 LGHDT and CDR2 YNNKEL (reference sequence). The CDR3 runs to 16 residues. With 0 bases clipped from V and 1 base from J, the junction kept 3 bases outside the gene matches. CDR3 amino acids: CASSQESRGAKNIQYF. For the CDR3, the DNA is TGTGCCAGCAGCCAAGAATCGCGGGGGGCCAAAAACATTCAGTACTTC.

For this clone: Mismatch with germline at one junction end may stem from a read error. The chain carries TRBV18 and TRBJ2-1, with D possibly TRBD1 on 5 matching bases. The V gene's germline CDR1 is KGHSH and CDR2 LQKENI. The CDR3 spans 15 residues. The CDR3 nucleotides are TGTGCCAGCTCATCACCTTGGACACCAGACAATGAGCAGTTCTTC. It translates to CASSSPWTPDNEQFF.